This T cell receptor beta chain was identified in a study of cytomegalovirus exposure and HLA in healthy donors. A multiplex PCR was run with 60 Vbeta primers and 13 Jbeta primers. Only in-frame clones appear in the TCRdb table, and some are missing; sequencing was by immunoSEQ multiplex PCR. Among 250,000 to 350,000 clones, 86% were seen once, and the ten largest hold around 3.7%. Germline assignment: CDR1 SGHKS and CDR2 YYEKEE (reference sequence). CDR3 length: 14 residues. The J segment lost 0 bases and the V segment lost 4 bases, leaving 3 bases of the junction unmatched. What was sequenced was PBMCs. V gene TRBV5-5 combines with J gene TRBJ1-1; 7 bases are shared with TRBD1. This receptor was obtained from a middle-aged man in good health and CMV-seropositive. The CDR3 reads CASSPGQVNTEAFF. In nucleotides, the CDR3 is TGTGCCAGCAGCCCTGGACAGGTGAACACTGAAGCTTTCTTT.